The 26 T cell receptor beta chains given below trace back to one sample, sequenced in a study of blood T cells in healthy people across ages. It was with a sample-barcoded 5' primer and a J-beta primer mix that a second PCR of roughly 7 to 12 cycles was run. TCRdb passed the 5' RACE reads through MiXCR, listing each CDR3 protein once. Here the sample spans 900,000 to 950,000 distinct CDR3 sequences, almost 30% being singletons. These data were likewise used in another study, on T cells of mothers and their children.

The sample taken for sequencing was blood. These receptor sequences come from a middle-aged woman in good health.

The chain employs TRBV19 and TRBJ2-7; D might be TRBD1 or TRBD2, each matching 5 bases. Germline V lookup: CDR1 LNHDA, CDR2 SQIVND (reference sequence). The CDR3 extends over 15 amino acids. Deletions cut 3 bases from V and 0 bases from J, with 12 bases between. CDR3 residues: CASSIRIGASYEQYF. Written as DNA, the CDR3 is TGTGCCAGTAGTATTAGAATCGGGGCCTCCTACGAGCAGTACTTC.

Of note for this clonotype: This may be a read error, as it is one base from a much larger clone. The DNA of the CDR3 is TGTGCCAGCAGCTTGTTTGGCCGCTGTTCGGCTAGGCCGGGTGAGCAGTTCTTC. Protein sequence: CASSLFGRCSARPGEQFF. This sequence joins TRBV7-2 and TRBJ2-1; D uncertain. The germline V and J ends were trimmed by 3 bases and 9 bases, with 27 bases remaining between them. The CDR3 sequence is 18 residues long. CDR1 and CDR2 from the germline V gene are SGHTA and FQGNSA.

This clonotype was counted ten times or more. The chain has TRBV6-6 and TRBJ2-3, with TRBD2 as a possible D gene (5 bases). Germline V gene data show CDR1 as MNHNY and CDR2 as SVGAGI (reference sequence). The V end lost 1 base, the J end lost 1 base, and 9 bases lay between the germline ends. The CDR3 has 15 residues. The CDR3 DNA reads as TGTGCCAGCAGTTACTATCAGGAGGGCACAGATACGCAGTATTTT. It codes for CASSYYQEGTDTQYF.

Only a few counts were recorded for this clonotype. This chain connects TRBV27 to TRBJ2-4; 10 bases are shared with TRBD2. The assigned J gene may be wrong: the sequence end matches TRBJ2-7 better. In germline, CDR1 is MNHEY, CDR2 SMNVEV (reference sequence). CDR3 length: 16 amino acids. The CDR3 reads CASSSSAGGISYEQYF. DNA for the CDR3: TGTGCCAGCAGTTCCTCAGCGGGGGGGATATCCTACGAGCAGTACTTC.

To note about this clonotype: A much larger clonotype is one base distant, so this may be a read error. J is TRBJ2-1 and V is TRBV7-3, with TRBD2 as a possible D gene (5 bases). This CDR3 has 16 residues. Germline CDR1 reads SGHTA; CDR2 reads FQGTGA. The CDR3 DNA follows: TGTGCCAGCAGCCTGGCGGGCGCAAGCTCCTGCAATGAGCAGTTCTTC. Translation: CASSLAGASSCNEQFF.

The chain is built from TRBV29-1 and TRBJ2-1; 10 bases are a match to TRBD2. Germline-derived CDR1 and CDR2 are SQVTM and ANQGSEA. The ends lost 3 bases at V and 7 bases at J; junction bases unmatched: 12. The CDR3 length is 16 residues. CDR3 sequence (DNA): TGCAGCGTTGAGTTCCCCAGCGGGGGGGATAAGAATGAGCAGTTCTTC. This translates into CSVEFPSGGDKNEQFF.

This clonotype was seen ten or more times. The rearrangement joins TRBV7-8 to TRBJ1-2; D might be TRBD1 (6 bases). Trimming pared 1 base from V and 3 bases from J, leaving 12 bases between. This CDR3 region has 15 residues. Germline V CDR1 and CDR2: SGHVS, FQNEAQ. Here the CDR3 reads CASSLGGGHYYGYTF. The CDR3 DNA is TGTGCCAGCAGCTTAGGGGGGGGGCACTACTATGGCTACACCTTC. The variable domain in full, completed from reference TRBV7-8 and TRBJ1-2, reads GAGVSQSPRYKVAKRGQDVALRCDPISGHVSLFWYQQALGQGPEFLTYFQNEAQLDKSGLPSDRFFAERPEGSVSTLKIQRTQQEDSAVYLCASSLGGGHYYGYTFGSGTRLTVV.

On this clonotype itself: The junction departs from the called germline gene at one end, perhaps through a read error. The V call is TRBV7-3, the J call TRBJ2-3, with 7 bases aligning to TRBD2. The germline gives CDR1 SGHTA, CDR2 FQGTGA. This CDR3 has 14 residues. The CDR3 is CASSLDGAGDTRYF. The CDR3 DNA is TGTGCCAGCAGCTTGGACGGGGCGGGAGATACGCGGTATTTT.

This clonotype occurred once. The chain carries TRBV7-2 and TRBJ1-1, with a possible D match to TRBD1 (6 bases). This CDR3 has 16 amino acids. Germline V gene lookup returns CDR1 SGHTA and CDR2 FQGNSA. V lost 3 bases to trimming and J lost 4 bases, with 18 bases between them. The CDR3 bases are TGTGCCAGCAGCTTCTTCACGGGGGGGCCTACCACTGAAGCTTTCTTT. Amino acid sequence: CASSFFTGGPTTEAFF. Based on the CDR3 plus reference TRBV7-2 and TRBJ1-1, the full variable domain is GAGVSQSPSNKVTEKGKDVELRCDPISGHTALYWYRQSLGQGLEFLIYFQGNSAPDKSGLPSDRFSAERTGGSVSTLTIQRTQQEDSAVYLCASSFFTGGPTTEAFFGQGTRLTVV.

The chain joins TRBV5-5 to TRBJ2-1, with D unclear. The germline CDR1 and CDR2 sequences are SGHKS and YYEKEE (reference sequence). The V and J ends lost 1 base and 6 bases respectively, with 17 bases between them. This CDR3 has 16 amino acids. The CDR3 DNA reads TGTGCCAGCAGCTTGATGGTCACAGTGAAGTCCAATGAGCAGTTCTTC. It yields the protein CASSLMVTVKSNEQFF. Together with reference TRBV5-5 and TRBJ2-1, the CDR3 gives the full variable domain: DAGVTQSPTHLIKTRGQQVTLRCSPISGHKSVSWYQQVLGQGPQFIFQYYEKEERGRGNFPDRFSARQFPNYSSELNVNALLLGDSALYLCASSLMVTVKSNEQFFGPGTRLTVL.

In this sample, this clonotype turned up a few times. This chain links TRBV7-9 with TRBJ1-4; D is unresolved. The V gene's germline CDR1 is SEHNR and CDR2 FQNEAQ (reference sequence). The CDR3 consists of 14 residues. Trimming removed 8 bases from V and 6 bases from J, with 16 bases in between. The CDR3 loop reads CASVRLQRDEKLFF. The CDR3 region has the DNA TGTGCCAGCGTCCGTCTCCAGCGGGATGAAAAACTGTTTTTT.

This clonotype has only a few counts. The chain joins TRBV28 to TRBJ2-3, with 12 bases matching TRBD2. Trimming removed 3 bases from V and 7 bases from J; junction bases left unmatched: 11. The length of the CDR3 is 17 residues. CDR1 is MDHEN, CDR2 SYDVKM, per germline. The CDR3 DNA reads TGTGCCAGCAGTTTGCTAGCGGGGGGGCTCGGGGGGCATACGCAGTATTTT. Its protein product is CASSLLAGGLGGHTQYF.

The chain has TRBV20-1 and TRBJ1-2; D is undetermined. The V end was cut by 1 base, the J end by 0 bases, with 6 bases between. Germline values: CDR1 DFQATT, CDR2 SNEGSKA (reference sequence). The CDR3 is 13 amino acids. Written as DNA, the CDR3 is TGCAGTGCTAGAGTTTTGACTAACTATGGCTACACCTTC. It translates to CSARVLTNYGYTF.

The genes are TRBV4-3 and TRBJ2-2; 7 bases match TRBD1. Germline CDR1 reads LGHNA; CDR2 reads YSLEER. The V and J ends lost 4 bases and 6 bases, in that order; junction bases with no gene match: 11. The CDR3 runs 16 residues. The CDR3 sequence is CASSPMTGQFPGELFF. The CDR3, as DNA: TGCGCCAGCAGCCCTATGACAGGGCAGTTTCCCGGGGAGCTGTTTTTT.

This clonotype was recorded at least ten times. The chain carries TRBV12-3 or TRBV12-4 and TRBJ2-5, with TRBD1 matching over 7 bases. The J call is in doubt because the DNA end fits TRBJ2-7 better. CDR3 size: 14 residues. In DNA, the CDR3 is TGTGCCAGCAGTCGGCGACAGGGTATCTCCGAGCAGTACTTC. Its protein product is CASSRRQGISEQYF.

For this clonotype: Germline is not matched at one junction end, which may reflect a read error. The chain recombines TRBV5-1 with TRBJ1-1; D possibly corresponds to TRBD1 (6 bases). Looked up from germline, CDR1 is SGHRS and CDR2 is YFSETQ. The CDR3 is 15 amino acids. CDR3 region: CVSSFEGVSDTEAFF. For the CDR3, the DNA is TGCGTCAGCAGCTTCGAGGGGGTCAGCGACACTGAAGCTTTCTTT.

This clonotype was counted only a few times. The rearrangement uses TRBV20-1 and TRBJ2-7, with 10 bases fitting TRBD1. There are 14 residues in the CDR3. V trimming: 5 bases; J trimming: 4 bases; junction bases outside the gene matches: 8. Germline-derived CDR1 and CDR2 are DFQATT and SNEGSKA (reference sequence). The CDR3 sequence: CSAATGGAEYEQYF. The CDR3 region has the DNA TGCAGTGCTGCGACAGGGGGCGCAGAGTACGAGCAGTACTTC.

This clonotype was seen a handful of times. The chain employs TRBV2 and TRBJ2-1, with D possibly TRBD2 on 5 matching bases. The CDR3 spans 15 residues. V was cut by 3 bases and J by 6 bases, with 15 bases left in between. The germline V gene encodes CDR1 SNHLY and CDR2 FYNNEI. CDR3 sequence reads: CASSEGTSLGNEQFF. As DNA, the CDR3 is TGTGCCAGCAGTGAGGGAACTAGTTTAGGCAATGAGCAGTTCTTC.

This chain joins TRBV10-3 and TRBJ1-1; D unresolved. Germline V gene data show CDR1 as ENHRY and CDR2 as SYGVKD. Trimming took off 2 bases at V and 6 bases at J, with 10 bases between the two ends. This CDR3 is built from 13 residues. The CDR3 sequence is CAISEKAVAEAFF. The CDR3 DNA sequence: TGTGCCATCAGTGAGAAGGCGGTTGCTGAAGCTTTCTTT.

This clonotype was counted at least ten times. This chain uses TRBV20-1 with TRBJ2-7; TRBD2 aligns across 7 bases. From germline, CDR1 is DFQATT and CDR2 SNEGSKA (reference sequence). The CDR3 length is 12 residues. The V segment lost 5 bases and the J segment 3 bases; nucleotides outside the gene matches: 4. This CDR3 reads CSAEPSGYEQYF. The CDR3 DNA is TGCAGTGCTGAGCCTAGCGGCTACGAGCAGTACTTC.

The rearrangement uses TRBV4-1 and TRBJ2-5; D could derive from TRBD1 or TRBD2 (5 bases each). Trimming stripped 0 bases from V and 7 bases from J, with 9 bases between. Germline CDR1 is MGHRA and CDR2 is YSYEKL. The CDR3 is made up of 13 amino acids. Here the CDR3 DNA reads TGCGCCAGCAGCCAAGATCCTGGGGGGACCCAGTACTTC. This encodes CASSQDPGGTQYF.

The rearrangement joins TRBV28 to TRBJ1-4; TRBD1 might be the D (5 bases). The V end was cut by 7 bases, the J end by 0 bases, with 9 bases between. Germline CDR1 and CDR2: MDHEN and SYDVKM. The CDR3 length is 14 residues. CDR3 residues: CASTQGATNEKLFF. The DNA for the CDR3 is TGTGCCAGCACCCAGGGAGCAACTAATGAAAAACTGTTTTTT.

The CDR3 here is CASSLEDTGELFF. The CDR3 DNA is TGTGCCAGCAGCTTAGAAGACACCGGGGAGCTGTTTTTT. The chain joins TRBV7-8 to TRBJ2-2; D gene unclear. Trimming took 1 base from V and 3 from J, leaving 3 bases between them. Germline loops: CDR1 SGHVS, CDR2 FQNEAQ. The CDR3 length is 13 residues. Together with reference TRBV7-8 and TRBJ2-2, the CDR3 gives the full variable domain: GAGVSQSPRYKVAKRGQDVALRCDPISGHVSLFWYQQALGQGPEFLTYFQNEAQLDKSGLPSDRFFAERPEGSVSTLKIQRTQQEDSAVYLCASSLEDTGELFFGEGSRLTVL.

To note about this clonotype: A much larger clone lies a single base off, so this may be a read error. The CDR3 DNA is TGTACCAGCAGCCCTCGGACGGTCAATAACTATGGCTACACCTTC. Protein sequence: CTSSPRTVNNYGYTF. The chain recombines TRBV7-8 with TRBJ1-2; D is unclear. Germline lookup yields CDR1 SGHVS and CDR2 FQNEAQ. This CDR3 has 15 residues.

This CDR3 reads CASSQGQGVGETQYF. The DNA of the CDR3 is TGTGCCAGCAGTCAGGGACAGGGGGTAGGAGAGACCCAGTACTTC. J is TRBJ2-5 and V is TRBV6-5, with 11 nucleotides matching TRBD1. V lost 5 bases to trimming and J lost 4 bases; unmatched junction nucleotides: 6. Germline CDR1 MNHEY, CDR2 SVGAGI. This CDR3 is built from 15 residues.

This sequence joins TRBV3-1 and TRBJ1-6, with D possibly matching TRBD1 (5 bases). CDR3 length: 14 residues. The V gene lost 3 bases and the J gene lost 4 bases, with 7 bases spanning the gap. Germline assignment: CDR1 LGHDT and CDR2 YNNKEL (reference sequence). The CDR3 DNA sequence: TGTGCCAGCAGCCAGCAGGGTTATAATTCACCCCTCCACTTT. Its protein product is CASSQQGYNSPLHF.